This TCR beta chain was observed in a study of T cells after yellow fever vaccination. Study-wide results and caveats: The booster saw the reappearance of most primary-vaccination clones (approximately 96% CD4, 80% to 90% CD8). Weaker overall, the secondary response nonetheless peaked faster (day 5 versus 15). Abundant clonotypes from the bulk population could have been carried over as contaminants into FACS-sorted repertoires.

A word on this clonotype: Its antigen is not known.

The study made its TCR cDNA through 5'RACE template switching. That step introduced a universal primer site along with UMIs. MiXCR, run by TCRdb on the 5' RACE reads, gives a single entry per CDR3 protein. The data contain approximately 130,000 distinct CDR3 sequences, roughly 15% of them singletons. Trimming left V 3 bases short and J 1 base short, with 9 bases between. Germline CDR1 is ENHRY and CDR2 is SYGVKD. The CDR3 contains 14 residues. This chain joins TRBV10-3 and TRBJ1-1, with D possibly matching TRBD1 (6 bases). The sample consisted of CD8+ T cells sorted from PBMCs, taken 5 days after the yellow fever booster vaccination. This clonotype originated in a man aged 18 to 29 who received the YFV17D yellow fever vaccine. The CDR3 reads CAISDIGGNTEAFF. The CDR3 bases are TGTGCCATCAGTGATATAGGGGGGAACACTGAAGCTTTCTTT.